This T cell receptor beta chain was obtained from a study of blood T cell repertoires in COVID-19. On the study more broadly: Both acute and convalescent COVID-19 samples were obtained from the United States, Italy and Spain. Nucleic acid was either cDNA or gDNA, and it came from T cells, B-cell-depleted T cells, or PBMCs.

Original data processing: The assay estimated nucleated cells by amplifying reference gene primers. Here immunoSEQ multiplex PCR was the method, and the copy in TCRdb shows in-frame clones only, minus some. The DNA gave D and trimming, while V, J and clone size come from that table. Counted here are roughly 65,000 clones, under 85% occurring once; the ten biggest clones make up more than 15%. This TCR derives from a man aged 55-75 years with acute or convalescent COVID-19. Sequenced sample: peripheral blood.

The CDR3 region is CASSYPPTSGEASPPETQYF. For the CDR3, the DNA is TGTGCCAGCAGTTACCCCCCGACTAGCGGGGAGGCCTCACCGCCTGAGACCCAGTACTTC. V gene TRBV6-2 or TRBV6-3 combines with J gene TRBJ2-5, with 11 positions matching TRBD2. With V trimmed by 2 bases and J by 5 bases, 19 bases remained unmatched. This CDR3 contains 20 residues. Germline V gene lookup returns CDR1 MNHEY and CDR2 SVGEGT.